This is a list of T cell receptor beta chains from one sample in a study of cytomegalovirus exposure and HLA in healthy donors. TCRdb's copy holds only in-frame clones and misses some; the assay was immunoSEQ multiplex PCR. The sample records about 200,000 clones, about 74% being singletons. Specimen: PBMCs. The origin of the receptors is a man aged 35 to 55 in good health and CMV-seronegative. Each CDR3 is given with its conserved first and last residue. Fields, in order: clone size, J gene, D gene, V gene, CDR3 DNA, CDR3 protein. The D gene is left open where the match is weak. The listing skips clone size in some rows; elsewhere it reads once, few, many or a size class.

abundance: .
j_gene: TRBJ2-7
d_gene: TRBD1
v_gene: TRBV9
CDR3nt: TGTGCCAGCAGCGCCCGGGACAGGGAATACGAGCAGTACTTC
CDR3aa: CASSARDREYEQYF

abundance: .
j_gene: TRBJ2-5
d_gene: TRBD2
v_gene: TRBV14
CDR3nt: TGTGCCAGCAGCCAAGGAGCTAGCGGGAGCCAAGAGACCCAGTACTTC
CDR3aa: CASSQGASGSQETQYF

abundance: .
j_gene: TRBJ2-3
d_gene: .
v_gene: TRBV10-2
CDR3nt: TGCGCCAGCAGGACTACTAGCACAGATACGCAGTATTTT
CDR3aa: CASRTTSTDTQYF

abundance: .
j_gene: TRBJ2-3
d_gene: .
v_gene: TRBV9
CDR3nt: TGTGCCAGCAGCGTTCAGGGGGGAACAGATACGCAGTATTTT
CDR3aa: CASSVQGGTDTQYF

abundance: .
j_gene: TRBJ2-3
d_gene: .
v_gene: TRBV7-8
CDR3nt: TGTGCCAGCAGCGTCGGGGGGACAGGGCAGTATTTT
CDR3aa: CASSVGGTGQYF

abundance: .
j_gene: TRBJ2-7
d_gene: TRBD1
v_gene: TRBV18
CDR3nt: TGTGCCAGCTCACCACCGCAGGGGGAGCTCTACGAGCAGTACTTC
CDR3aa: CASSPPQGELYEQYF

abundance: .
j_gene: TRBJ2-2
d_gene: .
v_gene: TRBV19
CDR3nt: TGTGCCAGTAGTGGGCGGTTAAGGGGGCGAACCGGGGGGCTGTTTTTT
CDR3aa: CASSGRLRGRTGGLFF

abundance: .
j_gene: TRBJ1-4
d_gene: TRBD1
v_gene: TRBV7-9
CDR3nt: TGTGCCAGCAGCCCGGACAGGGTCGGTGAAAAACTGTTTTTT
CDR3aa: CASSPDRVGEKLFF

abundance: .
j_gene: TRBJ2-1
d_gene: .
v_gene: TRBV19
CDR3nt: TGTGCCAGTAGTCCGGGGATTCCACCCAATGAGCAGTTCTTC
CDR3aa: CASSPGIPPNEQFF

abundance: .
j_gene: TRBJ1-5
d_gene: .
v_gene: TRBV4-2
CDR3nt: TGTGCCAGCAGCCAAGAAGGTGGAGGGAACAATCAGCCCCAGCATTTT
CDR3aa: CASSQEGGGNNQPQHF

abundance: .
j_gene: TRBJ2-5
d_gene: TRBD2
v_gene: TRBV5-5
CDR3nt: TGTGCCAGCAGCCAAGGACTAGCGGAACAAGAGACCCAGTACTTC
CDR3aa: CASSQGLAEQETQYF

abundance: .
j_gene: TRBJ2-7
d_gene: .
v_gene: TRBV5-4
CDR3nt: TGTGCCAGCAGCTTGGATTGGGGGACTTCCTACGAGCAGTACTTC
CDR3aa: CASSLDWGTSYEQYF

abundance: .
j_gene: TRBJ2-1
d_gene: TRBD2
v_gene: TRBV6-5
CDR3nt: TGTGCCAGCAGTTACTCGAGCGGGGACTACAATGAGCAGTTCTTC
CDR3aa: CASSYSSGDYNEQFF

abundance: few
j_gene: TRBJ1-1
d_gene: TRBD1
v_gene: TRBV28
CDR3nt: TGTGCCAGCAGTCCCCACAGGGGGCAGACTGAAGCTTTCTTT
CDR3aa: CASSPHRGQTEAFF

abundance: .
j_gene: TRBJ1-1
d_gene: .
v_gene: TRBV30
CDR3nt: TGTGCCTGGAGTCGGAGGACTGAAGCTTTCTTT
CDR3aa: CAWSRRTEAFF

abundance: .
j_gene: TRBJ2-4
d_gene: TRBD2
v_gene: TRBV19
CDR3nt: TGTGCCAGTAGTATAGAGTCTAGCGGGGCTAACATTCAGTACTTC
CDR3aa: CASSIESSGANIQYF

abundance: .
j_gene: TRBJ2-1
d_gene: .
v_gene: TRBV18
CDR3nt: TGTGCCAGAGACAGCTTGACCTACAATGAGCAGTTCTTC
CDR3aa: CARDSLTYNEQFF

abundance: .
j_gene: TRBJ2-7
d_gene: .
v_gene: TRBV4-1
CDR3nt: TGCGCCAGCAGCCAAGGGCAACAGCAATACTTC
CDR3aa: CASSQGQQQYF

abundance: .
j_gene: TRBJ1-5
d_gene: .
v_gene: TRBV6-4
CDR3nt: TGTGCCAGCAGTGACTCTACAGCTAGCAATCAGCCCCAGCATTTT
CDR3aa: CASSDSTASNQPQHF

abundance: .
j_gene: TRBJ1-1
d_gene: .
v_gene: TRBV5-5
CDR3nt: TGTGCCAGCAGCTTGGACAGGGTTTCTGAAGCTTTCTTT
CDR3aa: CASSLDRVSEAFF

abundance: .
j_gene: TRBJ2-1
d_gene: TRBD2
v_gene: TRBV6-4
CDR3nt: TGTGCCAGCAGTGAGCGGGAGGGCCGAAGTGAGCAGTTCTTC
CDR3aa: CASSEREGRSEQFF

abundance: .
j_gene: TRBJ1-2
d_gene: .
v_gene: TRBV28
CDR3nt: TGTGCCAGCAAGGGCGGCGGGTGGGACTATGGCTACACCTTC
CDR3aa: CASKGGGWDYGYTF

abundance: few
j_gene: TRBJ1-3
d_gene: .
v_gene: TRBV5-1
CDR3nt: TGCGCCAGCAGCCCGGACAGCTCTGGAAACACCATATATTTT
CDR3aa: CASSPDSSGNTIYF

abundance: .
j_gene: TRBJ2-3
d_gene: TRBD2
v_gene: TRBV14
CDR3nt: TGTGCCAGCAGCCATGGGACAAGACTAGCGGACACAGATACGCAGTATTTT
CDR3aa: CASSHGTRLADTDTQYF

abundance: .
j_gene: TRBJ2-7
d_gene: TRBD2
v_gene: TRBV6-6
CDR3nt: TGTGCCAGCAGTTACTCATCACTAGCGGGAGGATACGAGCAGTACTTC
CDR3aa: CASSYSSLAGGYEQYF

abundance: few
j_gene: TRBJ2-3
d_gene: TRBD2
v_gene: TRBV5-1
CDR3nt: TGCGCCAGCAGACCTAGCGGGGGAATCACAGATACGCAGTATTTT
CDR3aa: CASRPSGGITDTQYF